This T cell receptor beta chain was captured in a study of regulatory and conventional T cells in breast cancer (dated by TCRdb to between 2014 and 2017). Notes on this clonotype: The target of this receptor is not known. Base qualities are missing; no much larger clone stands one base away.

Receptor amplification or capture employed PCR. Sequencing relied on an Illumina MiSeq. TCRdb reran the public reads through fastp at Q25 and MiXCR, keeping productive beta chains. Rows with one shared CDR3 protein collapse into an entry with the most common genes and DNA. Counted in this sample were fewer than 20,000 distinct CDR3 sequences; around 30% of them appeared once. 1.5% to 2% of the sample comes from the top ten. The CDR3 contains 15 residues, cysteine and phenylalanine counted. Only CDR3 DNA remains: 45 bases, in frame from the first base. V is shortened by 2 bases, J by 2 bases, and the region joining them spans 10 bases. The germline V gene (reference sequence) supplies CDR1 MNHNY and CDR2 SVGAGI.

The V and J segments used are TRBV6-6 and TRBJ2-1, with no D gene named confidently. The specimen was conventional T cells from blood. The source is a female donor in good health. The CDR3 protein sequence reads: CASSYTTATYNEQFF. The DNA sequence follows: TGTGCCAGCAGTTACACCACAGCTACCTACAATGAGCAGTTCTTC.